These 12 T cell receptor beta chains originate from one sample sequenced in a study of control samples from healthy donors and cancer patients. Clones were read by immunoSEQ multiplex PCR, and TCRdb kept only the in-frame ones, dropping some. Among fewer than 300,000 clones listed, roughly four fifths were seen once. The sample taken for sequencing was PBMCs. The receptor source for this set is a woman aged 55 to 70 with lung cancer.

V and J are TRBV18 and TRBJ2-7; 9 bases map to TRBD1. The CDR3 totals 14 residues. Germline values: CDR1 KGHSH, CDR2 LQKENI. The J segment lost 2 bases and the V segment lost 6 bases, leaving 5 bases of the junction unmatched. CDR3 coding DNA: TGTGCCAGCTCCCTGGACAGGGGCCCCTACGAGCAGTACTTC. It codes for CASSLDRGPYEQYF. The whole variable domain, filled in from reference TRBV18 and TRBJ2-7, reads NAGVMQNPRHLVRRRGQEARLRCSPMKGHSHVYWYRQLPEEGLKFMVYLQKENIIDESGMPKERFSAEFPKEGPSILRIQQVVRGDSAAYFCASSLDRGPYEQYFGPGTRLTVT.

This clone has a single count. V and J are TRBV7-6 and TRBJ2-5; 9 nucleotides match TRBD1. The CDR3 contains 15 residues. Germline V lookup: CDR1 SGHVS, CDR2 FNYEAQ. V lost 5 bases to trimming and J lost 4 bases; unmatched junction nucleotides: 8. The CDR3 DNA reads TGTGCCAGCAGCAAAACAGGACAGGGGTTAGAGACCCAGTACTTC. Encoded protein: CASSKTGQGLETQYF.

CDR3 sequence: CASSKTGSECSNQPQHF. The CDR3 bases are TGTGCCAGCAGCAAAACAGGGAGTGAGTGTAGCAATCAGCCCCAGCATTTT. The gene calls are TRBV21-1 and TRBJ1-5; TRBD1 is the table's D call and was not checked against the DNA. TRBV21-1 corresponds to a pseudogene. The CDR3 is 17 residues long.

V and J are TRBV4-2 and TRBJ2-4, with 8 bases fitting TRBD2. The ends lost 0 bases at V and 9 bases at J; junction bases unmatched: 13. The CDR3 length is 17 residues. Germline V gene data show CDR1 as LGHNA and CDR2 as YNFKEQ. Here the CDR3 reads CASSQEVGTSTVGIQYF. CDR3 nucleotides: TGTGCCAGCAGCCAAGAGGTGGGGACTAGTACGGTCGGCATTCAGTACTTC.

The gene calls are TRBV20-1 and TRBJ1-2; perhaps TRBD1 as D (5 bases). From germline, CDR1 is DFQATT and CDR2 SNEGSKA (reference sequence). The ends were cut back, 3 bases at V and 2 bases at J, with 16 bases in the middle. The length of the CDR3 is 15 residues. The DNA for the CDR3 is TGCAGTGCTAGTAGTCTAGGGGCCAAGAACTATGGCTACACCTTC. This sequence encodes CSASSLGAKNYGYTF.

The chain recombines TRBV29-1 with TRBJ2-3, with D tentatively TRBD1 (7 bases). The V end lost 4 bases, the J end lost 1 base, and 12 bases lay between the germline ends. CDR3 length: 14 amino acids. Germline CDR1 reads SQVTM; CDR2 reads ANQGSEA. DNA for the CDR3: TGCAGCGTTGGGAGGGACAGTCGCACAGATACGCAGTATTTT. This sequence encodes CSVGRDSRTDTQYF.

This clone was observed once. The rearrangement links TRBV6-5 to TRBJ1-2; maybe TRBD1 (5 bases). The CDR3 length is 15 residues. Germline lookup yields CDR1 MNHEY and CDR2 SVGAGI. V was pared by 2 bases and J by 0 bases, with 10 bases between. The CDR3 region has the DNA TGTGCCAGCAGTTACCACCAGGGCACTAACTATGGCTACACCTTC. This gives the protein CASSYHQGTNYGYTF.

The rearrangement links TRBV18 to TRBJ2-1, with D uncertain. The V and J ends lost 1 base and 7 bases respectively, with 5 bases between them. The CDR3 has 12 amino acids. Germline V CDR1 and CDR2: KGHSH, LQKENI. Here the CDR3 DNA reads TGTGCCAGCTCACCACAGAAGAATGAGCAGTTCTTC. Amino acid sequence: CASSPQKNEQFF.

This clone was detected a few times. Written as DNA, the CDR3 is TGTGCCAGCAGCTTCAGGGACTCTGGGGCCAACGTCCTGACTTTC. Amino acid sequence: CASSFRDSGANVLTF. The rearrangement joins TRBV5-6 to TRBJ2-6, with D perhaps matching TRBD1 (5 bases). V lost 2 bases and J 0 bases, leaving 6 bases between the germline ends. CDR1 SGHDT and CDR2 YYEEEE come from the germline V gene. The CDR3 runs to 15 residues.

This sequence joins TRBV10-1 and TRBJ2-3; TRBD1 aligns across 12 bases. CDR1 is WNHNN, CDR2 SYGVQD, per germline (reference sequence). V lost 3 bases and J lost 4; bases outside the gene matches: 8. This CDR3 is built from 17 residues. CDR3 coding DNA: TGCGCCAGCAGTGACCGAGGGGACAGGGGGCGAGCAGATACGCAGTATTTT. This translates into CASSDRGDRGRADTQYF.

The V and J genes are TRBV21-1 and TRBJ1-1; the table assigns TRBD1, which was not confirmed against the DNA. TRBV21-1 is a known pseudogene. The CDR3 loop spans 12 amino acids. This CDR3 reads CASSKGGHQAFF. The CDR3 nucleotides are TGTGCCAGCAGCAAAGGGGGGCACCAAGCTTTCTTT.

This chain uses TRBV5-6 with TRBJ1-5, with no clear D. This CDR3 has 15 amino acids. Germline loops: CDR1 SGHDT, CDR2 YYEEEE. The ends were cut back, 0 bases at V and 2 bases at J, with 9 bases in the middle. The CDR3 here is CASSLGWYGNQPQHF. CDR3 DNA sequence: TGTGCCAGCAGCTTGGGCTGGTACGGCAATCAGCCCCAGCATTTT.